The T cell receptor beta chain under discussion was sequenced for a study of identifying expanded T cells in peripheral blood. No infections or other immune events were documented during collection. V dropped 2 bases and J dropped 4 bases, with 5 bases sitting between them. The CDR3 extends over 12 amino acids. Germline CDR1 reads SEHNR; CDR2 reads FQNEAQ (reference sequence). Findings and limits, study-wide: Variance in clone template counts between approximately two-week samples significantly increased with total template count across all healthy donors. Over two and four weeks, about 16 and 19 clones changed, versus roughly 1.1 between replicates.

In the case of this clone: The target antigen is unknown.

Assay: immunoSEQ multiplex PCR; the TCRdb copy retains only in-frame clones and omits some. In the table there are tens of thousands of clones, 80% to 90% of which are singletons. The specimen sequenced was blood. The receptor comes from a person aged 18 to 75 in good health. The chain employs TRBV7-9 and TRBJ1-1; no firm D call. CDR3 in DNA: TGTGCCAGCAGCTTACAGGCCACTGAAGCTTTCTTT. Translating it yields CASSLQATEAFF. Based on the CDR3 plus reference TRBV7-9 and TRBJ1-1, the full variable domain is DTGVSQNPRHKITKRGQNVTFRCDPISEHNRLYWYRQTLGQGPEFLTYFQNEAQLEKSRLLSDRFSAERPKGSFSTLEIQRTEQGDSAMYLCASSLQATEAFFGQGTRLTVV.